Each of the 21 T cell receptor beta chains below was sequenced from the same sample in a study of breast tumors, draining lymph nodes, adjacent tissues. Each CDR3 protein is one row after TCRdb ran MiXCR on the multiplex PCR reads. The sample has under 110,000 distinct CDR3 sequences, less than 40% seen once; the top ten hold around 6%. Breast cancer patients provided tissue from their axillary draining lymph nodes. The material sequenced was axillary lymph node tissue. The receptors derive from a female donor with breast cancer. Some clones in this sample may be carry-over from other donors' samples.

The CDR3 reads CASSPAPAGGSYQETQYF. CDR3 nucleotides: TGTGCCAGCTCACCAGCCCCAGCGGGAGGCTCGTACCAAGAGACCCAGTACTTC. This rearrangement joins TRBV18 to TRBJ2-5, with 9 bases aligning to TRBD2. Germline CDR1 is KGHSH and CDR2 is LQKENI. This CDR3 region has 18 residues. J lost 0 bases, V lost 2 bases, and 10 bases had no gene match.

This clonotype came up many times. The chain recombines TRBV11-2 with TRBJ1-2; 7 positions match TRBD1. This CDR3 spans 14 amino acids. Germline CDR1 is SGHAT and CDR2 is FQNNGV. CDR3: CASSGTEINYGYTF. The CDR3 DNA reads as TGTGCTTCGTCTGGGACAGAAATTAACTATGGCTACACCTTC.

This clonotype was seen ten or more times. This CDR3 reads CASSHMDRDLPGANVLTF. DNA of the CDR3: TGTGCCAGCAGCCATATGGACAGGGACCTACCTGGGGCCAACGTCCTGACTTTC. The rearrangement uses TRBV14 and TRBJ2-6; 8 nucleotides align to TRBD1. V was clipped by 3 bases and J by 2 bases; unmatched bases: 9. The CDR3 loop spans 18 amino acids. Germline V gene sequence: CDR1 SGHDN, CDR2 FVKESK.

This clonotype was recorded at least ten times. The rearrangement joins TRBV27 to TRBJ1-5; a possible D gene is TRBD1 (5 bases). Trimming left V 2 bases short and J 6 bases short, with 11 bases between. From germline, CDR1 is MNHEY and CDR2 SMNVEV (reference sequence). The length of the CDR3 is 14 residues. The CDR3, as DNA: TGTGCCAGCAGTTTACAGCAGGGAGGTCAGCCCCAGCATTTT. It codes for CASSLQQGGQPQHF.

The chain couples TRBV5-1 to TRBJ2-7; D gene unclear. Per the germline V gene, CDR1 is SGHRS and CDR2 is YFSETQ. There are 12 residues in the CDR3. Trimming pared 2 bases from V and 4 bases from J, leaving 7 bases between. The CDR3 DNA sequence: TGCGCCAGCAGCTTCCAGAAATACGAGCAGTACTTC. It is translated as CASSFQKYEQYF.

This clonotype was picked up a small number of times. The chain recombines TRBV5-4 with TRBJ2-6; D is possibly TRBD2 (5 bases). This CDR3 comprises 17 residues. Between the trimmed V and J ends, which lost 3 bases and 4 bases, there was a span of 17 bases. CDR1 SGHNT and CDR2 YYREEE come from the germline V gene (reference sequence). The CDR3 region has the DNA TGTGCCAGCAGCTCTTTACAGACCGGGATCGGGGCCAACGTCCTGACTTTC. Translation: CASSSLQTGIGANVLTF.

The V gene is TRBV15, the J gene TRBJ1-4; D is undetermined. This CDR3 comprises 13 residues. CDR1 is LNHNV and CDR2 is YYDKDF in the germline V gene (reference sequence). V shed 4 bases and J shed 0 bases, with 3 bases lying between them. In DNA form, the CDR3 reads TGTGCCACCAGCACTGCAACTAATGAAAAACTGTTTTTT. As protein: CATSTATNEKLFF.

Ten or more counts support this clonotype. The V gene is TRBV3-1, the J gene TRBJ1-2; 9 bases are shared with TRBD1. V trimming: 1 base; J trimming: 4 bases; junction bases outside the gene matches: 7. Looked up from germline, CDR1 is LGHDT and CDR2 is YNNKEL (reference sequence). CDR3 length equals 16 residues. CDR3 DNA: TGTGCCAGCAGCCAAGTGGGGACAGGGCACAGCTATGGCTACACCTTC. Protein: CASSQVGTGHSYGYTF.

The chain couples TRBV15 to TRBJ1-6, with D possibly TRBD1 on 6 matching bases. Germline CDR1 LNHNV, CDR2 YYDKDF (reference sequence). The CDR3 extends over 15 amino acids. Trimming left V 3 bases short and J 8 bases short, with 14 bases between. CDR3 sequence (DNA): TGTGCCACCAGCAGCTTGGGGGGGCGTGATTCACCCCTCCACTTT. Its translation: CATSSLGGRDSPLHF.

This clonotype was detected ten times or more. The chain joins TRBV6-5 to TRBJ1-3; 7 nucleotides align to TRBD1. The length of the CDR3 is 15 residues. CDR1 is MNHEY, CDR2 SVGAGI, per germline. V was pared by 5 bases and J by 4 bases, with 8 bases of the junction left unmatched. Here the CDR3 reads CASSLFRGSGNTIYF. Written as DNA, the CDR3 is TGTGCCAGCAGTCTATTCAGGGGGTCAGGAAACACCATATATTTT.

In this sample, this clonotype turned up many times. This chain joins TRBV5-1 and TRBJ2-7, with 8 positions matching TRBD1. J lost 3 bases, V lost 4 bases, and 6 bases had no gene match. This CDR3 is built from 14 residues. Germline assignment: CDR1 SGHRS and CDR2 YFSETQ. In DNA, the CDR3 is TGCGCCAGCAGCCCAACCGGGACAGGCTACGAGCAGTACTTC. Translated: CASSPTGTGYEQYF. Filled out from reference TRBV5-1 and TRBJ2-7, the complete variable domain reads KAGVTQTPRYLIKTRGQQVTLSCSPISGHRSVSWYQQTPGQGLQFLFEYFSETQRNKGNFPGRFSGRQFSNSRSEMNVSTLELGDSALYLCASSPTGTGYEQYFGPGTRLTVT.

This clonotype has a count of ten or more. The V gene is TRBV12-5, the J gene TRBJ2-2, with D possibly TRBD1 on 5 matching bases. The V gene lost 7 bases and the J gene lost 5 bases, with 11 bases spanning the gap. Germline CDR1 LGHNT, CDR2 FRNRAP. The CDR3 has 13 residues. In DNA form, the CDR3 reads TGTGCTAGTGCAGGGCAGGATACCGGGGAGCTGTTTTTT. This encodes CASAGQDTGELFF.

J is TRBJ2-6 and V is TRBV6-2 or TRBV6-3; 10 nucleotides align to TRBD1. CDR1 is MNHEY, CDR2 SVGEGT, per germline. The CDR3 covers 22 residues. V shed 2 bases and J 0 bases; nucleotides not matched to a gene: 16. The CDR3 sequence: CASSYTGQWGQGWVSGANVLTF. For the CDR3, the DNA is TGTGCCAGCAGTTACACGGGACAATGGGGACAGGGGTGGGTCTCTGGGGCCAACGTCCTGACTTTC.

This clonotype has a count of ten or more. V and J are TRBV9 and TRBJ2-1; 10 bases are a match to TRBD2. CDR3 size: 15 residues. Germline V gives CDR1 SGDLS, CDR2 YYNGEE. Trimming removed 0 bases from V and 6 bases from J; junction bases left unmatched: 3. CDR3 in DNA: TGTGCCAGCAGCGTAGATCTAGCGGGAGCCAATGAGCAGTTCTTC. This encodes CASSVDLAGANEQFF.

This clonotype was observed many times. The chain links TRBV25-1 to TRBJ1-3; TRBD1 matches 8 bases. Trimming took 6 bases from V and 0 from J; bases not matched to a gene: 4. The length of the CDR3 is 15 residues. Germline V CDR1 and CDR2: MGHDK, SYGVNS. The CDR3 DNA is TGTGCCAGCAGAGATGACAGGGGCTCTGGAAACACCATATATTTT. The encoded protein is CASRDDRGSGNTIYF.

This clonotype appeared many times. This may stem from a read error, because a much larger clone lies one nucleotide away. The conserved phenylalanine or tryptophan is not found at the CDR3 terminus, so this likely reflects a read error. This chain joins TRBV20-1 and TRBJ2-1; the D call may be TRBD1 or TRBD2 (6 bases each). CDR1 and CDR2 (germline): DFQATT, SNEGSKA (reference sequence). This CDR3 region has 10 residues. V was pared by 6 bases and J by 13 bases, with 13 bases between. CDR3: CSANREVQFS. CDR3 in DNA: TGCAGTGCAAACAGGGAGGTTCAGTTCTCC.

In its sample, this clonotype was seen many times. The chain couples TRBV7-9 to TRBJ1-5; 7 bases agree with TRBD1. Trimming cost V 2 bases and J 4 bases; bases outside gene matches: 5. Germline V gene data show CDR1 as SEHNR and CDR2 as FQNEAQ (reference sequence). The CDR3 extends over 15 amino acids. CDR3 coding DNA: TGTGCCAGCAGCTTACGGGGGGACAGTAATCAGCCCCAGCATTTT. Its translation: CASSLRGDSNQPQHF.

This clonotype was counted ten times or more. The rearrangement joins TRBV20-1 to TRBJ2-7, with TRBD1 as a possible D gene (6 bases). CDR3 size: 11 residues. The ends were cut back, 7 bases at V and 3 bases at J, with 10 bases in the middle. Germline CDR1 reads DFQATT; CDR2 reads SNEGSKA (reference sequence). Here the CDR3 reads CSVVQGYEQYF. CDR3 nucleotides: TGCAGTGTCGTACAGGGCTACGAGCAGTACTTC.

This clonotype came up many times. The V call is TRBV20-1, the J call TRBJ2-1; D uncertain. The CDR3 has 13 residues. Trimming left V 0 bases short and J 8 bases short, with 11 bases between. The germline gives CDR1 DFQATT, CDR2 SNEGSKA (reference sequence). Here the CDR3 reads CSARDLIEDEQFF. CDR3 bases: TGCAGTGCTAGAGATCTCATAGAGGATGAGCAGTTCTTC.

This clonotype came up a few times. This CDR3 reads CASSRTGGNQPQHF. CDR3 coding DNA: TGTGCCAGTAGTCGGACAGGCGGCAATCAGCCCCAGCATTTT. This chain links TRBV19 with TRBJ1-5, with 7 bases fitting TRBD1. The trim removed 5 bases at V and 2 bases at J, leaving 3 bases unmatched. Germline CDR1 is LNHDA and CDR2 is SQIVND (reference sequence). The CDR3 has 14 residues.

J is TRBJ1-2 and V is TRBV19; TRBD1 matches 8 bases. The CDR3 runs to 14 residues. Germline lookup yields CDR1 LNHDA and CDR2 SQIVND (reference sequence). V gave up 5 bases and J gave up 4 bases; unmatched junction bases: 6. The CDR3 nucleotides are TGTGCCAGTAGTGTCTCACAGGGGGGCTATGGCTACACCTTC. Encoded protein: CASSVSQGGYGYTF.